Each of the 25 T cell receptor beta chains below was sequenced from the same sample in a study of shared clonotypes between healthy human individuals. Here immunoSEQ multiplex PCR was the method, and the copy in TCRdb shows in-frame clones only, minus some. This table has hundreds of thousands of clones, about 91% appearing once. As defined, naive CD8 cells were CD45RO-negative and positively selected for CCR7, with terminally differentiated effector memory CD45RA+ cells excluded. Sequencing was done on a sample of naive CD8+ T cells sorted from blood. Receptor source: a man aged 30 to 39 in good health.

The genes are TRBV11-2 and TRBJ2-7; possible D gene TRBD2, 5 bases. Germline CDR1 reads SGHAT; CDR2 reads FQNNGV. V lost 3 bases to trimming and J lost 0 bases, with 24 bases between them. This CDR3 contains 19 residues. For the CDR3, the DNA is TGTGCCAGCAGCTTTGGGCGGGCACAAACACCAAGTAGCTCCTACGAGCAGTACTTC. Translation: CASSFGRAQTPSSSYEQYF.

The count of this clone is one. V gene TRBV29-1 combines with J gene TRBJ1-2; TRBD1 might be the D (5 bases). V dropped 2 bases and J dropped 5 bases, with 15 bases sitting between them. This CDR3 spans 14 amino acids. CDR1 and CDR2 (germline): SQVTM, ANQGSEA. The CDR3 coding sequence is TGCAGCGTTGAATCCCAGGGACCAGGGTATGGCTACACCTTC. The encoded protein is CSVESQGPGYGYTF.

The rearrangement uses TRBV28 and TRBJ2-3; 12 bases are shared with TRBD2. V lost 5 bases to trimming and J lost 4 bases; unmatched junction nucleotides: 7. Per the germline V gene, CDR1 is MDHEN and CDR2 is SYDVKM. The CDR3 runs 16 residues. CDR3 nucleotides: TGTGCCAGCAGTATCGGGACTAGCGGGTTTCCAGATACGCAGTATTTT. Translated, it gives CASSIGTSGFPDTQYF.

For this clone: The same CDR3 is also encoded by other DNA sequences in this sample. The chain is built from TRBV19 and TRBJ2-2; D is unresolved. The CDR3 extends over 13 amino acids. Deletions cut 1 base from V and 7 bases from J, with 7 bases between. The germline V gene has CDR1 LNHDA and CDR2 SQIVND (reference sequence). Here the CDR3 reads CASSIVSGGELFF. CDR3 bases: TGTGCCAGTAGTATAGTTAGTGGCGGGGAGCTGTTTTTT.

In DNA form, the CDR3 reads TGTGCCAGCAGTCCTCTGAGGGAGGCTTTCTTT. Its translation is CASSPLREAFF. The chain is built from TRBV28 and TRBJ1-1; D is undetermined. Trimming pared 5 bases from V and 11 bases from J, leaving 12 bases between. Germline CDR1 reads MDHEN; CDR2 reads SYDVKM. This CDR3 contains 11 residues.

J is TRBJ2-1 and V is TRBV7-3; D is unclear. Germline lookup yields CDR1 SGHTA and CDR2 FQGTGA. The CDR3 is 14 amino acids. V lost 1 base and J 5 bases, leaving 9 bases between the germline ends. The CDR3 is CASSLIGSDNEQFF. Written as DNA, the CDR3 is TGTGCCAGCAGCTTAATCGGATCGGACAATGAGCAGTTCTTC.

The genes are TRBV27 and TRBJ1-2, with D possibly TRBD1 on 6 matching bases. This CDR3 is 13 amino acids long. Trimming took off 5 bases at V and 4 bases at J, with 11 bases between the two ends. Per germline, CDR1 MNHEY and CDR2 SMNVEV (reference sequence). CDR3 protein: CASSEGVSYGYTF. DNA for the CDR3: TGTGCCAGCAGTGAGGGGGTATCCTATGGCTACACCTTC.

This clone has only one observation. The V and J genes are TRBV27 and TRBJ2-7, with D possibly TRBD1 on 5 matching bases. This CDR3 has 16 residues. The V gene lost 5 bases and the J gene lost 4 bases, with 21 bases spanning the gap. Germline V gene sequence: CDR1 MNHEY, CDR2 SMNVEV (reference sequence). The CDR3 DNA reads TGTGCCAGCAGTCCCGACGAGGCCGTTGGGGCTTACGAGCAGTACTTC. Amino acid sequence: CASSPDEAVGAYEQYF.

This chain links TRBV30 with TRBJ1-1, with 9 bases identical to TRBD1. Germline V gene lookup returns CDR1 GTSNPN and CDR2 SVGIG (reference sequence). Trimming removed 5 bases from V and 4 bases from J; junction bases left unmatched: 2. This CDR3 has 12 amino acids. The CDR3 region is CAWGGQGTEAFF. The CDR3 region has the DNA TGTGCCTGGGGGGGACAGGGCACTGAAGCTTTCTTT.

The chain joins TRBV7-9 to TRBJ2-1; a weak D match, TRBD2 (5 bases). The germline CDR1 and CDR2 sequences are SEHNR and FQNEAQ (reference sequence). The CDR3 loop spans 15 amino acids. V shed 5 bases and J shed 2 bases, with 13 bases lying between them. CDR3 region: CASSPKRATYNEQFF. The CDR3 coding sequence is TGTGCCAGCAGCCCAAAGAGGGCTACCTACAATGAGCAGTTCTTC.

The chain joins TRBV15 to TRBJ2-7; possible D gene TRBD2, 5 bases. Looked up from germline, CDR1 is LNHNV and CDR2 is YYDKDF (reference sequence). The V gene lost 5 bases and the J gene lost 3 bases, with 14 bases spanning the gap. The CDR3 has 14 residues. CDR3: CATSGDSGYYEQYF. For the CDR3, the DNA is TGTGCCACCAGCGGGGATTCGGGATACTACGAGCAGTACTTC.

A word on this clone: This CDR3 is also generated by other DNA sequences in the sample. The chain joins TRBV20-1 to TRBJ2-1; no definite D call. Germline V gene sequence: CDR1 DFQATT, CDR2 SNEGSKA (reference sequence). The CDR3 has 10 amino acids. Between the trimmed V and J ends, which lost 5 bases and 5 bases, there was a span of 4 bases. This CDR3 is CSARDNEQFF. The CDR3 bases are TGCAGTGCTCGGGACAATGAGCAGTTCTTC.

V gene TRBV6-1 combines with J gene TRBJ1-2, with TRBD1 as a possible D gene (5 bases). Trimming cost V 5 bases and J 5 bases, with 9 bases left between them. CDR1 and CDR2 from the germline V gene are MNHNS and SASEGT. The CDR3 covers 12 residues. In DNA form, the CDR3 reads TGTGCCAGCAGTAAGGGGTATTATGGCTACACCTTC. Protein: CASSKGYYGYTF.

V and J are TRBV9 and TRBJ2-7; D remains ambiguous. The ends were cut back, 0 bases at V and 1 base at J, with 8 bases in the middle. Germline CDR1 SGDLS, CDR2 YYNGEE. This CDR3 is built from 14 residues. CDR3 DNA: TGTGCCAGCAGCGTAGCTCTTGAATCCTACGAGCAGTACTTC. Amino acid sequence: CASSVALESYEQYF. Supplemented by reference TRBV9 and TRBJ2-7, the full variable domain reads DSGVTQTPKHLITATGQRVTLRCSPRSGDLSVYWYQQSLDQGLQFLIQYYNGEERAKGNILERFSAQQFPDLHSELNLSSLELGDSALYFCASSVALESYEQYFGPGTRLTVT.

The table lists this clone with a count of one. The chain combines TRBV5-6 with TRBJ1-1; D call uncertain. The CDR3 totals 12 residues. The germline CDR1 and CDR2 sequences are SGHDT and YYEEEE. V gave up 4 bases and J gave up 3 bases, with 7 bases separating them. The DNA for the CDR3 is TGTGCCAGCAGCCACGACTACACTGAAGCTTTCTTT. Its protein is CASSHDYTEAFF.

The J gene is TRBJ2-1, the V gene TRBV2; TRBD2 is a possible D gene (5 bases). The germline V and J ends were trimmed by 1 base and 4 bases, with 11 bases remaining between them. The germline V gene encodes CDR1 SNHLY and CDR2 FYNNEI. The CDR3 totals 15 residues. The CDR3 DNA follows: TGTGCCAGCAGTGAAGTCGCCGGGGTGTACAATGAGCAGTTCTTC. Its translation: CASSEVAGVYNEQFF.

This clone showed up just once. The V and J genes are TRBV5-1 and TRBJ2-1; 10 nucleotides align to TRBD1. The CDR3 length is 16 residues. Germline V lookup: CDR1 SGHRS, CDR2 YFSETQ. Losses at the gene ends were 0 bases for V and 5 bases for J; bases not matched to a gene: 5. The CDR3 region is CASSLAGTGDNNEQFF. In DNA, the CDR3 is TGCGCCAGCAGCTTGGCCGGGACAGGGGATAACAATGAGCAGTTCTTC.

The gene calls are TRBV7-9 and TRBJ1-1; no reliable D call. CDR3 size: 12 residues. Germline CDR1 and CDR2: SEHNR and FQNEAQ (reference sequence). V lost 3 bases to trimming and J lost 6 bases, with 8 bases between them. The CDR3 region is CASSFDTPEAFF. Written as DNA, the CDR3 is TGTGCCAGCAGCTTCGACACGCCTGAAGCTTTCTTT.

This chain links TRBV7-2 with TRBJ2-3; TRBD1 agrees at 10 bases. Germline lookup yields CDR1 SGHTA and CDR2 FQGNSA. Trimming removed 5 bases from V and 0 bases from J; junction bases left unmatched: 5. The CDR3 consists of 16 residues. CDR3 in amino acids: CASSPDRGPSTDTQYF. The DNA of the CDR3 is TGTGCCAGCAGCCCCGACAGGGGGCCTAGCACAGATACGCAGTATTTT. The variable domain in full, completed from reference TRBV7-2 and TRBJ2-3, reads GAGVSQSPSNKVTEKGKDVELRCDPISGHTALYWYRQSLGQGLEFLIYFQGNSAPDKSGLPSDRFSAERTGGSVSTLTIQRTQQEDSAVYLCASSPDRGPSTDTQYFGPGTRLTVL.

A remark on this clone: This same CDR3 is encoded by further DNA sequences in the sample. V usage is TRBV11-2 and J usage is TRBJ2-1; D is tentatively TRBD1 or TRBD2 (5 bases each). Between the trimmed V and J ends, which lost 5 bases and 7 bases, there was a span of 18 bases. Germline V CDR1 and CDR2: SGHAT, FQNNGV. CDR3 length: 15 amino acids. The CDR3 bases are TGTGCCAGCAGCGAGGGGAGAGGCCCTTGGAATGAGCAGTTCTTC. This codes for CASSEGRGPWNEQFF.

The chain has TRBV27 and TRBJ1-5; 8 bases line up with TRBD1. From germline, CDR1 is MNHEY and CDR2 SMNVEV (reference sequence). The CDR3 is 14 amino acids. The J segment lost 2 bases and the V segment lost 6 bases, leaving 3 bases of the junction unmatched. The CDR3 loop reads CASSTGGGNQPQHF. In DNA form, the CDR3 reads TGTGCCAGCAGCACAGGGGGTGGCAATCAGCCCCAGCATTTT.

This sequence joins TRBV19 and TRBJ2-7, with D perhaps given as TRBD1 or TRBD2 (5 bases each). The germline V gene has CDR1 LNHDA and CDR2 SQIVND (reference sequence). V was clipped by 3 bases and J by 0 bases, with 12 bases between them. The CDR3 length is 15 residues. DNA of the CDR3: TGTGCCAGTAGTATCCGGGACGCAGCCTCCTACGAGCAGTACTTC. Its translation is CASSIRDAASYEQYF.

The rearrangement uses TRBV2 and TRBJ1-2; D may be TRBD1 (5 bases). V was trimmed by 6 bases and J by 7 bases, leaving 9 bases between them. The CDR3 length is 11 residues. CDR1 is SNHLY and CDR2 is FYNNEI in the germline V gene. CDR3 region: CASSDGGGYTF. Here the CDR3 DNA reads TGTGCCAGCAGCGACGGGGGTGGCTACACCTTC.

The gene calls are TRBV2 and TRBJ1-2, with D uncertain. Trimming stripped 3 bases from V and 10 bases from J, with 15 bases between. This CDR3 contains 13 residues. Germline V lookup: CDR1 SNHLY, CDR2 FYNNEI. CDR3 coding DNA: TGTGCCAGCAGTGAGTTTCGGGAGTTTGCCTACACCTTC. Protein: CASSEFREFAYTF.

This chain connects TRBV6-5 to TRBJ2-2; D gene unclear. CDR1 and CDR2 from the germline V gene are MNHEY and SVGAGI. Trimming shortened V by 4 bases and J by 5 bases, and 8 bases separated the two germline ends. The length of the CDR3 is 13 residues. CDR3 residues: CASSSLGTGELFF. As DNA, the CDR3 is TGTGCCAGCAGTTCCCTCGGTACCGGGGAGCTGTTTTTT.